This T cell receptor beta chain was identified in a study of T cells in narcolepsy. The wider study: Healthy controls were enrolled alongside patients with narcolepsy type 1 or type 2. Study-wide results and caveats: Healthy controls reportedly lacked the autoreactive clonotypes serially found in patients' blood. HCRT-specific and TRIB2-specific autoreactive clonotypes appeared among same-patient CSF and blood CD4+ clonotypes.

Only in-frame clones appear in the TCRdb table, and some are missing; sequencing was by immunoSEQ multiplex PCR. The table has around 18,000 clones, 72% seen once; the top ten hold 14% to 15%. With regard to this clone: What it binds is unknown.

Germline V gene lookup returns CDR1 SGHVS and CDR2 FNYEAQ. V lost 8 bases and J lost 1; bases outside the gene matches: 6. The CDR3 is 15 amino acids. Sequencing was performed on CD45RA- memory CD8+ T cells from PBMCs. The sequence derives from a human donor with narcolepsy. The chain joins TRBV7-6 to TRBJ2-2; TRBD2 matches 8 bases. The CDR3 is CASGLTSVNTGELFF. In DNA form, the CDR3 reads TGTGCCAGCGGGCTGACTAGCGTGAACACCGGGGAGCTGTTTTTT.